The source of this TCR beta chain is a study of cytomegalovirus exposure and HLA in healthy donors. The study's findings and limits: Diagnosis of cytomegalovirus status made by the classifier reportedly showed high specificity and sensitivity.

Among the 120 subjects of the validation cohort, separate from the approximately 700-subject first cohort, were the donors. Concerning this clone: What it recognizes is unknown.

The germline CDR1 and CDR2 sequences are MGHRA and YSYEKL. The V and J ends lost 1 base and 7 bases respectively, with 13 bases between them. The CDR3 contains 14 residues. Libraries were prepared by immunoSEQ multiplex PCR; TCRdb keeps only in-frame clonotypes and omits some of them. The repertoire holds under 140,000 clones, with roughly 90% as singletons. The J gene is TRBJ1-1, the V gene TRBV4-1; weak D call: TRBD1 (6 bases). The sequence came from a woman aged 25 to 39 in good health and CMV-seropositive. The sequencing input was PBMCs. Here the CDR3 DNA reads TGCGCCAGCAGCCAAGGTCTACAGGGCCGTGAAGCTTTCTTT. Translated: CASSQGLQGREAFF.